This T cell receptor beta chain was identified in a study of shared clonotypes between healthy human individuals. Study background: Per donor, three plates held CD4 naive cells, three held CD4 memory, two held CD8 naive and one held CD8 memory. Study-wide results and limits: Clonotypes which were not shared had lower generation probabilities than clonotypes that all four donors shared.

The CDR3 spans 15 residues. Germline loops: CDR1 SGHNT, CDR2 YYREEE (reference sequence). V lost 4 bases and J lost 3, with 14 bases in between. Libraries were prepared by immunoSEQ multiplex PCR; TCRdb keeps only in-frame clonotypes and omits some of them. The table lists over a million clones, around 97% of them singletons. Comments on this clone: Its antigen is as yet unknown.

The sequence was obtained from a man aged 30-40 years in good health. Sequencing used naive CD4+ T cells sorted from blood. Documented subset: CD45RA+ positively selected. The chain combines TRBV5-4 with TRBJ2-1; D remains ambiguous. CDR3 nucleotides: TGTGCCAGCAGCCCCGGTAGGGAACACTACAATGAGCAGTTCTTC. Translation gives CASSPGREHYNEQFF.